This T cell receptor beta chain came from a study of Ad26.COV2.S vaccination and SARS-CoV-2 variants. With V trimmed by 4 bases and J by 5 bases, 4 bases remained unmatched. The CDR3 is made up of 16 amino acids. Germline CDR1 SGHRS, CDR2 YFSETQ. Treatment specified: over 15 received Ad26.COV2.S at low or high dose, single or two shots; roughly five received placebo; per-sample allocation not given. Samples were taken on day 63 after the first vaccine or placebo injection. This vaccine is an Ad26 vector that expresses the Wuhan-strain SARS-CoV-2 spike. Repertoires were generated with immunoSEQ multiplex PCR, while TCRdb's copy carries only in-frame clones and drops some. Of around 320,000 clones in the sample, more than 75% were seen once.

This sample comprised peripheral blood, obtained in a trial of Ad26.COV2.S vaccine versus placebo. The sequence was obtained from a person between 18 and 59 years old who received the Ad26.COV2.S COVID-19 vaccine or a placebo. This rearrangement joins TRBV5-1 to TRBJ2-2; 14 bases fit TRBD2. CDR3 sequence (DNA): TGCGCCAGCAGCCACAGGACTAGCGGGGGGACCGGGGAGCTGTTTTTT. Translating gives CASSHRTSGGTGELFF.